The clone carrying this T cell receptor beta chain was found a few times. Other DNA sequences in this specimen translate into the identical CDR3. Sequencing was performed with immunoSEQ multiplex PCR; in TCRdb, only in-frame clones are kept and a portion is missing. The sample carries 220,000 or so clones, 84% recorded once. This sample stems from a study of blood T cell repertoires in COVID-19. The V gene end was trimmed by 2 bases and the J gene end by 6 bases; junction bases not matched to a gene: 2. The germline CDR1 and CDR2 sequences are SGHTA and FQGNSA. The CDR3 loop spans 14 amino acids. The specimen was peripheral blood. The chain has TRBV7-2 and TRBJ1-2; 11 bases match TRBD1. This receptor was obtained from an older woman with acute or convalescent COVID-19. The CDR3 reads CASSLRGQGDGYTF. The CDR3 DNA is TGTGCCAGCAGCTTAAGGGGACAGGGGGATGGCTACACCTTC.